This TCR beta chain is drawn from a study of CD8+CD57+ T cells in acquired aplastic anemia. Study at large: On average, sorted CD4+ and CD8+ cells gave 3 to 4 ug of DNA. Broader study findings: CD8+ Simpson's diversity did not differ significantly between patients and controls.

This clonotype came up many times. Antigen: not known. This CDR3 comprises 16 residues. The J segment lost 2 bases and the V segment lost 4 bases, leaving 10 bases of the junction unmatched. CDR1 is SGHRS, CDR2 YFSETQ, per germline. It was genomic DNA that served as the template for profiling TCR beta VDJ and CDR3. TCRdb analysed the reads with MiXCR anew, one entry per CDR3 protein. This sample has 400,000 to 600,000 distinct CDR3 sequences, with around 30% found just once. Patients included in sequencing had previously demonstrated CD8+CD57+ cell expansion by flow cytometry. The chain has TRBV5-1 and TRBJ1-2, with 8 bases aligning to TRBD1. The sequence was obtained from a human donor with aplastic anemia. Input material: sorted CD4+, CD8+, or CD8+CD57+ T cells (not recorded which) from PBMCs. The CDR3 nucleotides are TGCGCCAGCAGCGTAGGACAGGGCCAGTCCAACTATGGCTACACCTTC. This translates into CASSVGQGQSNYGYTF.